The TCR beta chain under discussion was sequenced for a study of T cell responses to AZD1222 COVID-19 vaccine. The CDR3 spans 14 residues. Trimming shortened V by 5 bases and J by 1 base, and 6 bases separated the two germline ends. Germline V gives CDR1 SGHTA, CDR2 FQGTGA. On this clone: Its antigen is unidentified.

Data came from immunoSEQ multiplex PCR; TCRdb stores just in-frame clones and leaves some out. The data hold 120,000 or so clones, with about 90% observed a single time. Study conclusions and caveats: White British people made up most donors, females outnumbered males, and clonal diversity was possibly underestimated.

The sequence came from an adult in good health. This chain uses TRBV7-3 with TRBJ2-6, with D perhaps TRBD1 (6 bases). The sequencing here drew on peripheral blood, taken on day 0 of AZD1222 vaccination. The CDR3 region has the DNA TGTGCCAGCAGCCAGGGGTCTGGGGCCAACGTCCTGACTTTC. Translating it yields CASSQGSGANVLTF.